A selection of T cell receptor beta chains follows, all from one sample in a study of Tregs in tolerant kidney transplant recipients. Sequencing used immunoSEQ multiplex PCR; TCRdb keeps in-frame clones, though not all of them. Here the sample spans about 64,000 clones, around 87% being singletons. The starting material was CD4+ T cells from blood (PBMCs), obtained 6 months after the transplant. The receptors originated from a human patient who received a combined kidney and bone marrow transplant. The graft donor may have contributed some T cells. The CDR3 runs from the conserved cysteine through the conserved F or W. The D gene is left open where the match is weak. Rows give clone size only sometimes, using once, few, many, or a class for an expanded clone.

V	J	D	size	CDR3	DNA
TRBV18	TRBJ1-1	TRBD1	NA	CASSRRQGSLSNTEAFF	TGTGCCAGCTCACGTAGACAGGGATCGTTATCGAACACTGAAGCTTTCTTT
TRBV7-3	TRBJ2-1	TRBD2	NA	CASSPTSGTYNEQFF	TGTGCCAGCAGCCCGACTAGCGGGACCTACAATGAGCAGTTCTTC
TRBV11-2	TRBJ2-5	TRBD1	NA	CASSLLGQGGETQYF	TGTGCCAGCAGCTTATTGGGACAGGGTGGGGAGACCCAGTACTTC
TRBV5-1	TRBJ2-1	TRBD2	once	CASSLELAGGESEQFF	TGCGCCAGCAGCTTGGAGCTAGCGGGAGGGGAGAGTGAGCAGTTCTTC
TRBV25-1	TRBJ2-2	NA	NA	CASSESMAGAGTGELFF	TGTGCCAGCAGTGAATCAATGGCGGGGGCGGGCACCGGGGAGCTGTTTTTT
TRBV7-8	TRBJ2-6	NA	once	CASSGSRSGANVLTF	TGTGCCAGTTCAGGATCACGCTCTGGGGCCAACGTCCTGACTTTC
TRBV29-1	TRBJ2-2	NA	NA	CSAARTHTGELFF	TGCAGCGCTGCCAGGACACACACCGGGGAGCTGTTTTTT
TRBV9	TRBJ1-5	NA	NA	CASSGIGAGDQPQHF	TGTGCCAGCAGCGGAATTGGGGCAGGGGATCAGCCCCAGCATTTT
TRBV18	TRBJ1-1	NA	NA	CASSPYGGTEAFF	TGTGCCAGCTCACCTTACGGCGGAACTGAAGCTTTCTTT
TRBV27	TRBJ1-1	NA	NA	CASIPLGVPHTEAFF	TGTGCCAGCATCCCATTGGGCGTACCTCACACTGAAGCTTTCTTT
TRBV7-3	TRBJ1-1	TRBD1	NA	CASSSQTGAEAFF	TGTGCCAGCAGCTCTCAGACAGGGGCTGAAGCTTTCTTT
TRBV5-6	TRBJ1-6	TRBD1	once	CASSPDRGRWSPLHF	TGTGCCAGCAGCCCGGACAGGGGGCGATGGTCACCCCTCCACTTT
TRBV10-2	TRBJ2-5	TRBD1	NA	CAIRQGRQETQYF	TGCGCCATCAGACAGGGGAGGCAAGAGACCCAGTACTTC
TRBV10-3	TRBJ1-2	TRBD1	NA	CAISKDRGGGYTF	TGTGCCATCAGCAAGGACAGGGGAGGAGGCTACACCTTC
TRBV5-4	TRBJ2-3	TRBD1	NA	CASSPRQGAADTQYF	TGTGCCAGCAGCCCTCGACAGGGCGCTGCAGATACGCAGTATTTT
TRBV7-2	TRBJ2-3	TRBD2	NA	CASSFSSGRTDTQYF	TGTGCCAGCAGCTTTTCTAGCGGGAGAACAGATACGCAGTATTTT
TRBV28	TRBJ2-7	TRBD1	NA	CASSRDRVDEQYF	TGTGCCAGCAGCCGGGACAGGGTTGACGAGCAGTACTTC
TRBV7-9	TRBJ2-5	NA	NA	CASTRTDLGASQTQYF	TGTGCCAGCACGAGGACAGACTTGGGGGCCTCTCAGACCCAGTACTTC
TRBV11-3	TRBJ2-7	NA	NA	CASSSGQLINLAYEQYF	TGTGCCAGCAGCTCCGGACAGCTAATAAACCTAGCCTACGAGCAGTACTTC
TRBV7-3	TRBJ2-2	TRBD2	NA	CASSLGAGGPVGTGELFF	TGTGCCAGCAGCTTAGGAGCGGGAGGGCCCGTTGGCACCGGGGAGCTGTTTTTT
TRBV5-1	TRBJ2-7	TRBD2	NA	CASSLLAGSSYEQYF	TGCGCCAGCAGCTTACTAGCGGGATCCTCCTACGAGCAGTACTTC
TRBV5-5	TRBJ1-6	TRBD1	NA	CASSSLSGTGFPNSPLHF	TGTGCCAGCAGCTCACTCTCCGGGACAGGGTTCCCGAATTCACCCCTCCACTTT
TRBV4-1	TRBJ2-7	TRBD2	NA	CASSQGLAGSWEQYF	TGCGCCAGCAGCCAAGGGCTAGCGGGGTCTTGGGAGCAGTACTTC
TRBV19	TRBJ2-3	NA	NA	CASHQGTPHTDTQYF	TGTGCCAGTCACCAAGGGACTCCCCACACAGATACGCAGTATTTT
TRBV5-4	TRBJ2-7	NA	NA	CASSLISNEQYF	TGTGCCAGCAGCTTGATTAGTAACGAGCAGTACTTC
TRBV28	TRBJ1-3	TRBD1	few	CASSSTGARNTIYF	TGTGCCAGCAGTTCCACAGGGGCCAGAAACACCATATATTTT
TRBV5-5	TRBJ2-5	NA	NA	CASSSTRSQETQYF	TGTGCCAGCAGCTCGACTAGGTCCCAAGAGACCCAGTACTTC
TRBV28	TRBJ2-7	NA	once	CASRPTGAGYEQYF	TGTGCCAGCCGACCAACAGGGGCGGGGTACGAGCAGTACTTC
TRBV5-1	TRBJ2-5	NA	NA	CASSFIQETQYF	TGCGCCAGCAGCTTTATCCAAGAGACCCAGTACTTC
TRBV5-6	TRBJ2-7	TRBD1	NA	CASRRQGSEQYF	TGTGCCAGCAGACGACAGGGGAGCGAGCAGTACTTC
TRBV19	TRBJ1-1	NA	NA	CATVSPGTTSQAFF	TGTGCCACGGTGTCCCCAGGGACTACCTCCCAAGCTTTCTTT
TRBV7-9	TRBJ2-1	TRBD2	once	CASRTSGGADEQFF	TGTGCCAGCAGGACTAGCGGGGGGGCCGATGAGCAGTTCTTC
TRBV5-1	TRBJ1-4	TRBD1	NA	CASSVNPGTGNEKLFF	TGCGCCAGCAGCGTGAACCCCGGGACAGGGAATGAAAAACTGTTTTTT
TRBV6-1	TRBJ2-7	NA	few	CASSGQVSGEQYF	TGTGCCAGCAGTGGACAGGTAAGCGGCGAGCAGTACTTC
TRBV7-9	TRBJ2-3	NA	NA	CASQISYSTDTQYF	TGTGCCAGCCAAATCTCCTATAGCACAGATACGCAGTATTTT
TRBV11-2	TRBJ2-7	TRBD2	once	CASSLASGNYEQYF	TGTGCCAGCAGCTTAGCTAGCGGGAACTACGAGCAGTACTTC
TRBV7-3	TRBJ2-3	TRBD1	NA	CASSPTGITVTQYF	TGTGCCAGCAGCCCGACAGGGATAACGGTTACGCAGTATTTT
TRBV29-1	TRBJ2-7	NA	NA	CSVGTTFSSYEQYF	TGCAGCGTTGGGACAACTTTTAGCTCCTACGAGCAGTACTTC
TRBV30	TRBJ1-2	TRBD1	once	CAWISLDRGRGYTF	TGTGCCTGGATTTCCTTGGACAGGGGACGGGGCTACACCTTC
TRBV7-2	TRBJ2-3	TRBD2	NA	CASRGLTNTDTQYF	TGTGCCAGCAGGGGACTAACCAACACAGATACGCAGTATTTT
TRBV29-1	TRBJ2-7	TRBD1	NA	CSVEGATGAQRPYEQYF	TGCAGCGTTGAAGGGGCGACAGGGGCCCAGCGCCCCTACGAGCAGTACTTC